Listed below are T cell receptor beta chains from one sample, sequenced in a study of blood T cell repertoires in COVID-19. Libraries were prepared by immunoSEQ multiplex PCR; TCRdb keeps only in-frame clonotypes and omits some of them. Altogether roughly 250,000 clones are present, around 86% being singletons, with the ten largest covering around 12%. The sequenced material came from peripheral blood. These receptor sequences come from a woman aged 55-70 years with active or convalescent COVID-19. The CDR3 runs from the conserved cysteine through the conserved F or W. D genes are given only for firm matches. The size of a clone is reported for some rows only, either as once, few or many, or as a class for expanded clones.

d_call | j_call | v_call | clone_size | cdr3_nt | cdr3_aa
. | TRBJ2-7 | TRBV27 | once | TGTGCCAGCAGTTTATCGCATCTAGGGGAGGATTTGTCGTACGGGCAGTACTTC | CASSLSHLGEDLSYGQYF
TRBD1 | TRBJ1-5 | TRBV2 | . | TGTGCCAGCAGTGAACAGTCAGGGGGAGGCAATCAGCCCCAGCATTTT | CASSEQSGGGNQPQHF
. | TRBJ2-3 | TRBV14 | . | TGTGCCAGCAGCCAAAGGATCGGGGGCACAGATACGCAGTATTTT | CASSQRIGGTDTQYF
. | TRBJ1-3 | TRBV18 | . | TGTGCCAGCTCACCGCAGGGGTCTGGAAACACCATATATTTT | CASSPQGSGNTIYF
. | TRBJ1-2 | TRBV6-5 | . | TGTGCCAGCAGTTACGGCAGTCGGGGTGGTGGCTATGGCTACACCTTC | CASSYGSRGGGYGYTF
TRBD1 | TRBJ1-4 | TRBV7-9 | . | TGTGCCAGCAGCTTAGCGGACAGGTTCGGTGCAACTAATGAAAAACTGTTTTTT | CASSLADRFGATNEKLFF
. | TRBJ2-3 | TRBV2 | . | TGTGCCAGCACAGGCTTTTACACAGATACGCAGTATTTT | CASTGFYTDTQYF
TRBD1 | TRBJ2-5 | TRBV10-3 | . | TGTGCCATCAGTTTCGGACAGGCCCAAGAGACCCAGTACTTC | CAISFGQAQETQYF
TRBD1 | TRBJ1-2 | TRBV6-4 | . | TGTGCCAGCAGTCCGACACAGGGGGCTGGCTATGGCTACACCTTC | CASSPTQGAGYGYTF
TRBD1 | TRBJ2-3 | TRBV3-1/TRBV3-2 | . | TGTGCCAGCAGCCAAGATATGGGACAGGGGGAGGTAGATACGCAGTATTTT | CASSQDMGQGEVDTQYF
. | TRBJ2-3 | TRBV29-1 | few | TGCAGCGTTGAGGACAGCCTCACAGATACGCAGTATTTT | CSVEDSLTDTQYF
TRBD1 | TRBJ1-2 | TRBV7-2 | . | TGTGCCAGCAGCTTAGGGCAGGGGGCCTTAAACTATGGCTACACCTTC | CASSLGQGALNYGYTF
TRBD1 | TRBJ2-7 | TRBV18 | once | TGTGCCAGCTCACCACTCGGGACAGGGAGCTCCTACGAGCAGTACTTC | CASSPLGTGSSYEQYF
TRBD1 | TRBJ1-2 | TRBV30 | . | TGTGCCTGCTCCCCCCGGACAGGGGATGGGTTTTATGGCTACACCTTC | CACSPRTGDGFYGYTF
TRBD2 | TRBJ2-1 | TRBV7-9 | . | TGTGCCAGCAGCTCGACCAGTAGCGGGGGGGCGCACAATGAGCAGTTCTTC | CASSSTSSGGAHNEQFF